One sample yielded the 32 T cell receptor beta chains listed below, sequenced in a study of blood T cell repertoires in COVID-19. The table came from immunoSEQ multiplex PCR; TCRdb's copy has only in-frame clones and leaves some out. Of 75,000 to 80,000 clones in the sample, about 87% were seen once. The material sequenced was peripheral blood. Source of these receptors: a human donor in a cohort sampled during active COVID-19.

V and J are TRBV27 and TRBJ1-5, with D perhaps TRBD1 (6 bases). The ends were cut back, 8 bases at V and 3 bases at J, with 14 bases in the middle. Germline V lookup: CDR1 MNHEY, CDR2 SMNVEV (reference sequence). The CDR3 is 14 residues long. The CDR3 loop is CASAKQGINQPQHF. DNA for the CDR3: TGTGCCAGCGCCAAACAGGGAATCAATCAGCCCCAGCATTTT.

This clone was detected only once. V usage is TRBV6-1 and J usage is TRBJ2-1, with 9 positions matching TRBD2. This CDR3 comprises 16 residues. From germline, CDR1 is MNHNS and CDR2 SASEGT. J was trimmed by 6 bases and V by 1 base; bases with no gene match: 7. CDR3 nucleotides: TGTGCCAGCAGTGAAGTACGCGGGAGGGCCGGCAATGAGCAGTTCTTC. Amino acid sequence: CASSEVRGRAGNEQFF.

This chain joins TRBV5-1 and TRBJ2-1; TRBD2 might be the D (6 bases). This CDR3 has 19 amino acids. Germline V gene sequence: CDR1 SGHRS, CDR2 YFSETQ. The V end was cut by 4 bases, the J end by 4 bases, with 27 bases between. The CDR3 reads CASSPVGVMESSAYNEQFF. Here the CDR3 DNA reads TGCGCCAGCAGCCCGGTTGGTGTAATGGAGTCTAGCGCGTACAATGAGCAGTTCTTC.

The V and J genes are TRBV5-1 and TRBJ2-5; TRBD1 aligns across 10 bases. Germline CDR1 SGHRS, CDR2 YFSETQ. This CDR3 region has 17 residues. V trimming: 0 bases; J trimming: 4 bases; junction bases outside the gene matches: 9. For the CDR3, the DNA is TGCGCCAGCAGCTTGGCAGCAAGGACAGGGGGAGGAGAGACCCAGTACTTC. It codes for CASSLAARTGGGETQYF.

The genes are TRBV11-1 and TRBJ2-7; 11 bases are a match to TRBD2. Germline CDR1 is SGHAT and CDR2 is FQDESV (reference sequence). With V trimmed by 2 bases and J by 4 bases, 4 bases remained unmatched. The CDR3 runs 15 residues. In nucleotides, the CDR3 is TGTGCCAGCAGCTTATGGCGGACTAGCGGGTACGAGCAGTACTTC. Its translation: CASSLWRTSGYEQYF.

This rearrangement joins TRBV5-8 to TRBJ2-5, with 7 bases identical to TRBD1. The CDR3 runs to 16 residues. Germline values: CDR1 SGHTS, CDR2 YDEGEE. The V gene end was trimmed by 6 bases and the J gene end by 5 bases; junction bases not matched to a gene: 16. This chain's CDR3 is CASTVQGKVRWETQYF. CDR3 bases: TGTGCCAGCACCGTACAGGGGAAAGTCCGTTGGGAGACCCAGTACTTC.

This clone has just one count. The rearrangement uses TRBV6-6 and TRBJ2-3, with no clear D. The germline gives CDR1 MNHNY, CDR2 SVGAGI (reference sequence). CDR3 length: 16 residues. The ends were cut back, 0 bases at V and 6 bases at J, with 16 bases in the middle. The CDR3 is CASSYSNIRLLDTQYF. The CDR3 DNA follows: TGTGCCAGCAGTTACTCGAATATCCGGTTGCTGGATACGCAGTATTTT.

This clone has just one count. V and J are TRBV7-6 and TRBJ2-5, with D perhaps matching TRBD2 (7 bases). The germline CDR1 and CDR2 sequences are SGHVS and FNYEAQ. CDR3 size: 18 residues. Trimming took off 5 bases at V and 1 base at J, with 23 bases between the two ends. DNA of the CDR3: TGTGCCAGCAGCGACTCCCTACGCGGCGGGGGCGTCCAAGAGACCCAGTACTTC. It codes for CASSDSLRGGGVQETQYF.

The chain couples TRBV12-5 to TRBJ2-1; 7 bases agree with TRBD2. After removal of 5 bases from V and 9 bases from J, the junction contained 7 bases not matched to a gene. Germline loops: CDR1 LGHNT, CDR2 FRNRAP. The CDR3 covers 13 residues. In nucleotides, the CDR3 is TGTGCTAGTGGTACACTAGCGAGTGGTGAGCAGTTCTTC. Translation gives CASGTLASGEQFF.

Note on this clone: One end of the junction fails to match germline, which may point to a read error. V is TRBV6-7 and J is TRBJ1-4; TRBD1 might be the D (5 bases). TRBV6-7 is assigned to the ORF class and has an uncertain function. This CDR3 is built from 14 residues. The CDR3 spells CASSYQGGWGKTVF. CDR3 sequence (DNA): TGTGCCAGCAGTTACCAGGGAGGCTGGGGAAAAACTGTTTTT.

The genes are TRBV19 and TRBJ2-1, with 10 bases aligning to TRBD2. Germline CDR1 and CDR2: LNHDA and SQIVND (reference sequence). The ends lost 2 bases at V and 5 bases at J; junction bases unmatched: 3. The CDR3 length is 15 residues. The CDR3 DNA reads TGTGCCAGTAGTATATCTAGCGGGAGTCACAATGAGCAGTTCTTC. Translated, it gives CASSISSGSHNEQFF.

The V gene is TRBV5-1, the J gene TRBJ1-1; 8 bases agree with TRBD1. Trimming at V came to 3 bases and at J to 5 bases, leaving 6 bases not matched to a gene. This CDR3 contains 14 residues. Per the germline V gene, CDR1 is SGHRS and CDR2 is YFSETQ. The DNA of the CDR3 is TGCGCCAGCAGCTCGACAGGGGTAGGTACTGAAGCTTTCTTT. This codes for CASSSTGVGTEAFF.

The chain has TRBV27 and TRBJ1-2; 7 bases match TRBD1. This CDR3 region has 12 residues. J gave up 5 bases and V 5 bases, and 2 bases lay outside the gene matches. CDR1 and CDR2 from the germline V gene are MNHEY and SMNVEV (reference sequence). The CDR3 coding sequence is TGTGCCAGCAGTCCGACAGGGTATGGCTACACCTTC. Translating gives CASSPTGYGYTF.

The chain has TRBV4-2 and TRBJ2-1, with 8 bases lining up with TRBD2. CDR1 LGHNA and CDR2 YNFKEQ come from the germline V gene. V trimming: 3 bases; J trimming: 6 bases; junction bases outside the gene matches: 4. The length of the CDR3 is 14 residues. The CDR3 bases are TGTGCCAGCAGCCAGGGGACTAGACGCAATGAGCAGTTCTTC. This encodes CASSQGTRRNEQFF.

V usage is TRBV9 and J usage is TRBJ2-1; TRBD2 matches 8 bases. CDR3 length equals 15 residues. After removal of 0 bases from V and 8 bases from J, the junction contained 7 bases not matched to a gene. Germline CDR1 reads SGDLS; CDR2 reads YYNGEE. For the CDR3, the DNA is TGTGCCAGCAGCGTAGAGAGCGGGAGTCAGCATGAGCAGTTCTTC. It specifies CASSVESGSQHEQFF.

The chain employs TRBV19 and TRBJ2-7; 8 bases map to TRBD2. The CDR3 has 12 residues. Germline CDR1 LNHDA, CDR2 SQIVND (reference sequence). With V trimmed by 7 bases and J by 3 bases, 2 bases remained unmatched. This CDR3 is CASNGGGYEQYF. Written as DNA, the CDR3 is TGTGCCAGTAACGGGGGGGGCTACGAGCAGTACTTC.

The rearrangement joins TRBV5-1 to TRBJ1-2, with a weak D call TRBD1 (5 bases). The CDR3 covers 17 residues. V was shortened by 4 bases and J by 8 bases, with 27 bases between the two germline ends. Germline V gives CDR1 SGHRS, CDR2 YFSETQ. CDR3 sequence (DNA): TGCGCCAGCAGCGCCGCCGGGACCGGTGGGGGACTATTCGGCTACACCTTC. This translates into CASSAAGTGGGLFGYTF. Drawing the rest from reference TRBV5-1 and TRBJ1-2, the complete variable domain is KAGVTQTPRYLIKTRGQQVTLSCSPISGHRSVSWYQQTPGQGLQFLFEYFSETQRNKGNFPGRFSGRQFSNSRSEMNVSTLELGDSALYLCASSAAGTGGGLFGYTFGSGTRLTVV.

The rearrangement links TRBV10-3 to TRBJ2-1; 7 bases map to TRBD1. The V gene end was trimmed by 6 bases and the J gene end by 1 base; junction bases not matched to a gene: 9. The CDR3 consists of 16 residues. Per germline, CDR1 ENHRY and CDR2 SYGVKD. The DNA of the CDR3 is TGTGCCATCAGCCCATACAGGGGTGGGTCCTACAATGAGCAGTTCTTC. Its protein product is CAISPYRGGSYNEQFF.

This chain connects TRBV27 to TRBJ1-2; no clear D gene. Per germline, CDR1 MNHEY and CDR2 SMNVEV (reference sequence). V was shortened by 5 bases and J by 5 bases, with 12 bases between the two germline ends. The length of the CDR3 is 13 residues. The CDR3 sequence: CASSESFGYGYTF. CDR3 DNA: TGTGCCAGCAGTGAGAGTTTTGGTTATGGCTACACCTTC.

The chain is built from TRBV2 and TRBJ2-5, with 10 positions matching TRBD1. Trimming removed 4 bases from V and 4 bases from J; junction bases left unmatched: 6. The CDR3 is 15 amino acids. Looked up from germline, CDR1 is SNHLY and CDR2 is FYNNEI. This CDR3 reads CASSGEGQGLETQYF. For the CDR3, the DNA is TGTGCCAGCAGTGGGGAGGGACAGGGGTTAGAGACCCAGTACTTC. Full variable domain (outside the CDR3, taken from reference TRBV2 and TRBJ2-5): EPEVTQTPSHQVTQMGQEVILRCVPISNHLYFYWYRQILGQKVEFLVSFYNNEISEKSEIFDDQFSVERPDGSNFTLKIRSTKLEDSAMYFCASSGEGQGLETQYFGPGTRLLVL.

This chain uses TRBV5-8 with TRBJ1-4; weak D call: TRBD1 (6 bases). This CDR3 is 15 amino acids long. Trimming pared 0 bases from V and 8 bases from J, leaving 14 bases between. The germline gives CDR1 SGHTS, CDR2 YDEGEE. The CDR3: CASSLEGGPREKLFF. CDR3 DNA sequence: TGTGCCAGCAGCTTGGAAGGGGGACCAAGGGAAAAACTGTTTTTT.

The chain carries TRBV2 and TRBJ1-1; TRBD1 agrees at 7 bases. Germline V gives CDR1 SNHLY, CDR2 FYNNEI. Unmatched junction bases numbered 6, after V lost 6 bases and J lost 2 bases. The CDR3 has 14 amino acids. The CDR3 DNA reads TGTGCCAGCAGACGGGACAGACTTAACACTGAAGCTTTCTTT. Protein sequence: CASRRDRLNTEAFF.

V is TRBV15 and J is TRBJ1-1, with TRBD1 matching 7 bases. The CDR3 has 15 amino acids. V trimming: 3 bases; J trimming: 3 bases; junction bases outside the gene matches: 7. CDR1 is LNHNV, CDR2 YYDKDF, per germline (reference sequence). CDR3 sequence reads: CATSSRQGRDTEAFF. CDR3 bases: TGTGCCACCAGCAGCCGACAGGGTAGGGACACTGAAGCTTTCTTT.

The chain combines TRBV27 with TRBJ1-6; no reliable D call. V was clipped by 3 bases and J by 0 bases, with 12 bases between them. The V gene's germline CDR1 is MNHEY and CDR2 SMNVEV (reference sequence). This CDR3 has 17 amino acids. This CDR3 reads CASSFTRMGSYNSPLHF. In DNA, the CDR3 is TGTGCCAGCAGTTTTACGAGGATGGGCTCCTATAATTCACCCCTCCACTTT.

The V call is TRBV29-1, the J call TRBJ2-7; a possible D gene is TRBD1 (6 bases). The germline V gene has CDR1 SQVTM and CDR2 ANQGSEA. The CDR3 has 14 amino acids. Trimming left V 6 bases short and J 1 base short, with 16 bases between. This CDR3 is CSVAPQGRSYEQYF. The CDR3 nucleotides are TGCAGCGTGGCCCCACAGGGTAGGTCCTACGAGCAGTACTTC.

This chain joins TRBV2 and TRBJ2-2, with TRBD1 matching over 7 bases. From germline, CDR1 is SNHLY and CDR2 FYNNEI. This CDR3 has 15 residues. The V and J ends lost 4 bases and 4 bases, in that order; junction bases with no gene match: 6. The CDR3 loop reads CASSATGSSTGELFF. Here the CDR3 DNA reads TGTGCCAGCAGTGCGACAGGGAGTAGCACCGGGGAGCTGTTTTTT.

This chain connects TRBV6-6 to TRBJ2-6; possibly TRBD1 for D (5 bases). V lost 6 bases and J 0 bases, leaving 12 bases between the germline ends. Germline V CDR1 and CDR2: MNHNY, SVGAGI (reference sequence). The length of the CDR3 is 16 residues. The CDR3 coding sequence is TGTGCCAGCAGCACAGGCCTTCTCTCTGGGGCCAACGTCCTGACTTTC. This gives the protein CASSTGLLSGANVLTF.

This clone was seen only a few times. The chain links TRBV5-1 to TRBJ2-7, with 12 bases identical to TRBD1. V lost 0 bases to trimming and J lost 7 bases; unmatched junction nucleotides: 5. Germline V gene data show CDR1 as SGHRS and CDR2 as YFSETQ. The CDR3 is made up of 15 amino acids. CDR3 bases: TGCGCCAGCAGCTTGGCGGGACAGGGGGCGTTAGAGCAGTACTTC. Protein: CASSLAGQGALEQYF.

This sequence joins TRBV5-1 and TRBJ2-3; weak D call: TRBD2 (6 bases). CDR1 SGHRS and CDR2 YFSETQ come from the germline V gene. CDR3 length: 18 amino acids. The V end lost 0 bases, the J end lost 0 bases, and 17 bases lay between the germline ends. Here the CDR3 DNA reads TGCGCCAGCAGCTTGGCCTTGTGGGACTCTGGGAGCACAGATACGCAGTATTTT. Encoded protein: CASSLALWDSGSTDTQYF.

V is TRBV19 and J is TRBJ2-2, with 7 positions matching TRBD2. The V gene's germline CDR1 is LNHDA and CDR2 SQIVND (reference sequence). CDR3 length: 15 amino acids. With V trimmed by 3 bases and J by 5 bases, 6 bases remained unmatched. For the CDR3, the DNA is TGTGCCAGTAGTATGGGCGGGAGCACAACCGGGGAGCTGTTTTTT. Translated: CASSMGGSTTGELFF. The whole variable domain, filled in from reference TRBV19 and TRBJ2-2, reads DGGITQSPKYLFRKEGQNVTLSCEQNLNHDAMYWYRQDPGQGLRLIYYSQIVNDFQKGDIAEGYSVSREKKESFPLTVTSAQKNPTAFYLCASSMGGSTTGELFFGEGSRLTVL.

This chain links TRBV7-2 with TRBJ2-2; a possible D gene is TRBD1 (5 bases). Germline V CDR1 and CDR2: SGHTA, FQGNSA. The ends were cut back, 5 bases at V and 0 bases at J, with 10 bases in the middle. The CDR3 extends over 15 amino acids. The CDR3 DNA follows: TGTGCCAGCAGCCCATACAGGACGAACACCGGGGAGCTGTTTTTT. Translation: CASSPYRTNTGELFF.

This chain links TRBV9 with TRBJ2-7; 13 positions match TRBD2. V shed 3 bases and J 2 bases; nucleotides not matched to a gene: 2. CDR1 is SGDLS, CDR2 YYNGEE, per germline. CDR3 length: 15 residues. CDR3: CASSAGTSGTYEQYF. The CDR3 DNA reads TGTGCCAGCAGCGCCGGGACTAGCGGGACCTACGAGCAGTACTTC.